Listed below are T cell receptor beta chains from one sample, sequenced in a study of blood T cell repertoires in COVID-19. Assay: immunoSEQ multiplex PCR; the TCRdb copy retains only in-frame clones and omits some. The table shows 250,000 to 300,000 clones, with about nine tenths occurring only once. Sample: PBMCs or T cells enriched from blood (not recorded which). These receptors were collected from a woman aged 40 to 49 who had recovered from COVID-19. CDR3s include the opening cysteine and the closing phenylalanine or tryptophan. A D gene is named only where the DNA matches it firmly. Size is omitted from some rows. Given values are once, few, many or a class for expanded clones.

abundance | j_gene | v_gene | d_gene | CDR3aa | CDR3nt
. | TRBJ2-3 | TRBV5-1 | TRBD2 | CASSLRSGRGGTDTQYF | TGCGCCAGCAGCTTGAGGAGCGGGAGAGGGGGGACAGATACGCAGTATTTT
. | TRBJ1-2 | TRBV21-1 | . | CASSPQLDRRPYGYTF | TGTGCCAGCAGCCCACAGTTGGACAGGCGGCCGTATGGCTACACCTTC
. | TRBJ2-2 | TRBV19 | TRBD2 | CASSLMTSGRANGELFF | TGTGCCAGTAGTCTAATGACTAGCGGGAGGGCCAACGGGGAGCTGTTTTTT
few | TRBJ1-6 | TRBV5-6 | TRBD1 | CASSSTGSRGWTPLHF | TGTGCCAGCAGCTCGACTGGGTCCAGGGGGTGGACACCCCTCCACTTT
. | TRBJ2-2 | TRBV7-7 | TRBD2 | CASSPGLVGAGELFF | TGTGCTAGCAGCCCAGGACTAGTAGGGGCCGGGGAGCTGTTTTTT
. | TRBJ1-5 | TRBV3-1/TRBV3-2 | TRBD1 | CASSQTGGNQPQHF | TGTGCCAGCAGCCAAACAGGGGGAAATCAGCCCCAGCATTTT
. | TRBJ1-2 | TRBV19 | . | CASSSSGVRHGYTF | TGTGCCAGTAGTTCTTCAGGGGTGCGGCATGGCTACACCTTC
once | TRBJ1-4 | TRBV7-2 | . | CASSTDFAGEKLFF | TGTGCCAGCAGCACGGACTTCGCGGGTGAAAAACTGTTTTTT
. | TRBJ1-5 | TRBV20-1 | . | CSASSGINQPQHF | TGCAGTGCTAGTTCAGGGATTAATCAGCCCCAGCATTTT
. | TRBJ1-6 | TRBV5-1 | . | CASSLRAGGSPLHF | TGCGCCAGCAGCTTGAGAGCGGGCGGTTCACCCCTCCACTTT
. | TRBJ2-7 | TRBV5-1 | . | CASSLASSGAPSSYEQYF | TGCGCCAGCAGCTTGGCTTCCTCAGGGGCCCCGAGCTCCTACGAGCAGTACTTC
. | TRBJ2-7 | TRBV15 | . | CATSKGAGYEQYF | TGTGCCACCAGCAAGGGCGCGGGCTACGAGCAGTACTTC
once | TRBJ1-3 | TRBV19 | . | CASSHPPGGQRNTIYF | TGTGCCAGTAGCCACCCCCCCGGGGGGCAAAGAAACACCATATATTTT
. | TRBJ2-3 | TRBV9 | . | CASSVGKTGGTDTQYF | TGTGCCAGCAGCGTCGGCAAAACGGGGGGCACAGATACGCAGTATTTT
. | TRBJ2-6 | TRBV10-3 | . | CAISGLQYGANVLTF | TGTGCCATCAGTGGGTTACAGTACGGGGCCAACGTCCTGACTTTC
. | TRBJ1-2 | TRBV5-1 | . | CASSLGNTGFDGYTF | TGCGCCAGCAGCCTCGGGAACACAGGGTTCGATGGCTACACCTTC
. | TRBJ1-4 | TRBV5-1 | TRBD1 | CASSSSWGQIEKLFF | TGCGCCAGCAGCTCGTCGTGGGGACAGATTGAAAAACTGTTTTTT
. | TRBJ2-2 | TRBV7-2 | . | CASSFRRGGELFF | TGTGCCAGCAGCTTCAGGAGGGGAGGGGAGCTGTTTTTT
. | TRBJ2-5 | TRBV7-6 | TRBD2 | CASSQRLAGGQGTQYF | TGTGCCAGCAGCCAAAGACTAGCGGGAGGGCAGGGGACCCAGTACTTC
. | TRBJ2-7 | TRBV9 | TRBD2 | CASSVDGKTSDEQYF | TGTGCCAGCAGCGTAGACGGGAAAACTAGCGACGAGCAGTACTTC
once | TRBJ1-2 | TRBV5-1 | . | CASSRSSEGYTF | TGCGCCAGCAGTCGGAGTTCTGAAGGCTACACCTTC
. | TRBJ1-5 | TRBV2 | TRBD1 | CASRTGRNQPQHF | TGTGCCAGCAGGACAGGGAGAAATCAGCCCCAGCATTTT
. | TRBJ2-1 | TRBV4-1 | TRBD1 | CASSQDTGASSYNEQFF | TGCGCCAGCAGCCAGGACACAGGGGCGAGCTCCTACAATGAGCAGTTCTTC
. | TRBJ2-2 | TRBV7-3 | . | CASSRSGANTGELFF | TGTGCCAGCAGCCGATCAGGGGCGAACACCGGGGAGCTGTTTTTT
once | TRBJ2-6 | TRBV19 | . | CASSGLLGANVLTF | TGTGCCAGCTCGGGACTGTTGGGGGCCAACGTCCTGACTTTC
. | TRBJ2-3 | TRBV11-1 | . | CASSYSSTDTQYF | TGTGCCAGCAGCTACTCTAGCACAGATACGCAGTATTTT
. | TRBJ2-7 | TRBV15 | TRBD1 | CATRQTGSSYEQYF | TGTGCCACCAGACAGACAGGGAGCTCCTACGAGCAGTACTTC
. | TRBJ1-1 | TRBV19 | . | CASSIQGHTEAFF | TGTGCCAGTAGTATTCAGGGTCACACTGAAGCTTTCTTT
. | TRBJ2-3 | TRBV5-5 | TRBD2 | CASSLGVGTSGRGSTDTQYF | TGTGCCAGCAGCTTGGGGGTTGGGACTAGCGGGAGGGGCAGCACAGATACGCAGTATTTT
few | TRBJ2-4 | TRBV2 | TRBD1 | CASSGTGSSKNIQYF | TGTGCCAGCAGTGGGACAGGGTCTTCCAAAAACATTCAGTACTTC
once | TRBJ1-4 | TRBV12-2 | . | CASRLQQGAF | TGTGCAAGTCGCTTGCAACAGGGGGCTTTC
. | TRBJ1-3 | TRBV7-2 | TRBD1 | CASSRSDRAGNTIYF | TGTGCCAGCAGTCGATCCGACAGGGCTGGAAACACCATATATTTT
. | TRBJ1-6 | TRBV30 | . | CAWRAETHYNSPLHF | TGTGCCTGGAGGGCCGAGACTCACTATAATTCACCCCTCCACTTT
few | TRBJ2-1 | TRBV7-3 | TRBD2 | CASSSQYSGGADEQFF | TGTGCCAGCAGCTCACAGTATAGCGGGGGGGCCGATGAGCAGTTCTTC
. | TRBJ2-7 | TRBV11-2 | TRBD2 | CASSWTSGRVDEQYF | TGTGCCAGCAGCTGGACTAGCGGGAGGGTGGACGAGCAGTACTTC
. | TRBJ2-3 | TRBV18 | TRBD1 | CASSRDRGRGDTQYF | TGTGCCAGCTCTAGGGACAGGGGGCGCGGAGATACGCAGTATTTT
. | TRBJ2-1 | TRBV6-1 | . | CASSEGLTYNEQFF | TGTGCCAGCAGTGAGGGACTTACCTACAATGAGCAGTTCTTC
. | TRBJ2-3 | TRBV18 | . | CASSLASTDTQYF | TGTGCCAGCTCTCTAGCCAGCACAGATACGCAGTATTTT
. | TRBJ1-4 | TRBV27 | TRBD1 | CASRRTGPFATNEKLFF | TGTGCCAGCAGAAGGACAGGGCCTTTTGCAACTAATGAAAAACTGTTTTTT
few | TRBJ1-1 | TRBV7-9 | . | CASSSGPRGAPMGTEAFF | TGTGCCAGCAGCTCCGGCCCCAGGGGAGCGCCGATGGGTACTGAAGCTTTCTTT
. | TRBJ2-7 | TRBV30 | TRBD1 | CAWRGDRGEQYF | TGTGCCTGGAGGGGGGACAGGGGCGAGCAGTACTTC
. | TRBJ1-1 | TRBV7-9 | . | CASSGTENTEAFF | TGTGCCAGCAGCGGCACAGAAAACACTGAAGCTTTCTTT
. | TRBJ1-3 | TRBV5-1 | TRBD1 | CASSSPTGTGPLGNTIYF | TGCGCCAGCAGCTCCCCGACCGGGACAGGACCCTTGGGAAACACCATATATTTT
. | TRBJ2-3 | TRBV12-3/TRBV12-4 | . | CASSFFANTQYF | TGTGCCAGCAGTTTTTTTGCTAATACGCAGTATTTT
. | TRBJ2-7 | TRBV3-1/TRBV3-2 | TRBD1 | CASSQLRTGVSEQYF | TGTGCCAGCAGCCAATTAAGGACAGGGGTATCCGAGCAGTACTTC
. | TRBJ1-5 | TRBV3-1/TRBV3-2 | . | CASSQERGQPQHF | TGTGCCAGCAGCCAAGAACGAGGGCAGCCCCAGCATTTT
. | TRBJ1-2 | TRBV5-1 | TRBD1 | CASSEQGSLTGGYTF | TGCGCCAGCTCTGAACAGGGGAGCTTAACAGGAGGCTACACCTTC
. | TRBJ2-7 | TRBV3-1/TRBV3-2 | TRBD1 | CASSQGGGTGNYEQYF | TGTGCCAGCAGCCAAGGGGGTGGGACAGGGAATTACGAGCAGTACTTC
. | TRBJ2-1 | TRBV9 | TRBD2 | CASSVDTSGVAYNEQFF | TGTGCCAGCAGCGTAGATACAAGCGGGGTAGCCTACAATGAGCAGTTCTTC
. | TRBJ2-1 | TRBV9 | TRBD1 | CASSAGGSYNEQFF | TGTGCCAGCAGCGCAGGGGGTAGCTACAATGAGCAGTTCTTC
. | TRBJ1-5 | TRBV18 | TRBD1 | CASSPNRGDQPQHF | TGTGCCAGCTCACCCAACAGGGGAGACCAGCCCCAGCATTTT
. | TRBJ1-2 | TRBV19 | . | CASSVLRGSGDGYTF | TGTGCCAGTAGCGTCCTACGGGGATCTGGGGATGGCTACACCTTC
. | TRBJ1-2 | TRBV19 | . | CASADSGAEGYTF | TGTGCCAGTGCGGACTCAGGGGCTGAAGGCTACACCTTC
. | TRBJ1-1 | TRBV18 | . | CASSPLVGRMNTEAFF | TGTGCCAGCTCACCACTCGTGGGGCGGATGAACACTGAAGCTTTCTTT
. | TRBJ2-7 | TRBV6-5 | . | CASSRTSPGYEQYF | TGTGCCAGCAGTCGAACATCCCCAGGGTACGAGCAGTACTTC
. | TRBJ2-5 | TRBV11-2 | TRBD2 | CASSLAASGTKGQETQYF | TGTGCCAGCAGCTTAGCAGCGAGCGGGACCAAGGGGCAAGAGACCCAGTACTTC
. | TRBJ1-1 | TRBV29-1 | . | CSGRDSPLLNTEAFF | TGCAGCGGCCGGGACTCTCCTCTCTTGAACACTGAAGCTTTCTTT
few | TRBJ2-4 | TRBV27 | . | CASSISGVAKNIQYF | TGTGCCAGCAGTATTTCAGGGGTAGCCAAAAACATTCAGTACTTC
. | TRBJ2-2 | TRBV2 | . | CASSDRVGTGELFF | TGTGCCAGCAGTGACAGGGTTGGCACCGGGGAGCTGTTTTTT